These 15 T cell receptor beta chains originate from one sample sequenced in a study of cytomegalovirus exposure and HLA in healthy donors. The PCR made use of 60 Vbeta and 13 Jbeta primers. The table came from immunoSEQ multiplex PCR; TCRdb's copy has only in-frame clones and leaves some out. The profile shows about 140,000 clones, 80% of them singletons. Sequencing used PBMCs. These TCRs come from a man aged 35-49 years in good health and CMV-seronegative.

There are a few counts of this clone. The V call is TRBV4-3, the J call TRBJ2-1; 7 bases are a match to TRBD2. V gave up 1 base and J gave up 10 bases; unmatched junction bases: 4. This CDR3 contains 13 residues. Germline values: CDR1 LGHNA, CDR2 YSLEER. The CDR3 DNA follows: TGCGCCAGCAGCCAAGCCTTGCGGGGGGAGCAGTTCTTC. This sequence encodes CASSQALRGEQFF.

The J gene is TRBJ1-5, the V gene TRBV4-3; 9 bases fit TRBD1. The CDR3 is 16 amino acids. Germline CDR1 reads LGHNA; CDR2 reads YSLEER. V gave up 0 bases and J gave up 11 bases; unmatched junction bases: 11. CDR3 sequence reads: CASSQELIQGAMAQHF. In DNA form, the CDR3 reads TGCGCCAGCAGCCAAGAGTTGATACAGGGGGCGATGGCCCAGCATTTT.

The chain couples TRBV4-2 to TRBJ2-7; 8 positions match TRBD2. Germline V CDR1 and CDR2: LGHNA, YNFKEQ. The CDR3 runs 15 residues. With V trimmed by 1 base and J by 3 bases, 5 bases remained unmatched. The CDR3 region has the DNA TGTGCCAGCAGCCAAGGGTCGGGGGGGGGCTACGAGCAGTACTTC. Translation gives CASSQGSGGGYEQYF.

This chain uses TRBV7-2 with TRBJ2-5; D is ambiguous. Trimming removed 1 base from V and 0 bases from J, with 12 bases in between. CDR3 length equals 16 residues. CDR1 is SGHTA, CDR2 FQGNSA, per germline. CDR3 nucleotides: TGTGCCAGCAGCTTAGTGGCTAGTGAGTACCAAGAGACCCAGTACTTC. This translates into CASSLVASEYQETQYF. The full variable domain, with the rest looked up from reference TRBV7-2 and TRBJ2-5, is GAGVSQSPSNKVTEKGKDVELRCDPISGHTALYWYRQSLGQGLEFLIYFQGNSAPDKSGLPSDRFSAERTGGSVSTLTIQRTQQEDSAVYLCASSLVASEYQETQYFGPGTRLLVL.

The V gene is TRBV7-2, the J gene TRBJ2-1, with D hard to call. The V end was cut by 5 bases, the J end by 10 bases, with 12 bases between. The CDR3 is 12 residues long. The V gene's germline CDR1 is SGHTA and CDR2 FQGNSA. CDR3 nucleotide sequence: TGTGCCAGCAGCGTCGTACCCCGGGAGCAGTTCTTC. This sequence encodes CASSVVPREQFF.

This chain connects TRBV9 to TRBJ1-1, with D perhaps matching TRBD1 (6 bases). V lost 3 bases to trimming and J lost 1 base, with 10 bases between them. The CDR3 spans 14 residues. Germline V lookup: CDR1 SGDLS, CDR2 YYNGEE. The CDR3 DNA follows: TGTGCCAGCAGCGCTCAGACAGGGAACACTGAAGCTTTCTTT. Translating gives CASSAQTGNTEAFF.

This CDR3 reads CASSALAGAVYEQYF. Written as DNA, the CDR3 is TGCGCCAGCAGTGCCCTCGCGGGGGCCGTCTACGAGCAGTACTTC. This chain connects TRBV10-1 to TRBJ2-7; TRBD2 might be the D (7 bases). The germline gives CDR1 WNHNN, CDR2 SYGVQD (reference sequence). Trimming shortened V by 4 bases and J by 3 bases, and 16 bases separated the two germline ends. The CDR3 length is 15 residues.

In its sample, this clone was seen a few times. The chain uses TRBV5-6 and TRBJ2-7; 8 positions match TRBD1. CDR3 length: 14 amino acids. Germline V gene lookup returns CDR1 SGHDT and CDR2 YYEEEE. J lost 7 bases, V lost 0 bases, and 6 bases had no gene match. CDR3 sequence reads: CASSLAWQGAEQYF. The CDR3 coding sequence is TGTGCCAGCAGCTTGGCCTGGCAGGGGGCTGAGCAGTACTTC.

The J gene is TRBJ1-6, the V gene TRBV7-9; D is perhaps TRBD1 (6 bases). The V and J ends lost 2 bases and 10 bases respectively, with 15 bases between them. The germline gives CDR1 SEHNR, CDR2 FQNEAQ (reference sequence). This CDR3 comprises 15 residues. CDR3 bases: TGTGCCAGCAGCTTATCCGGGACAATGGAATCACCCCTCCACTTT. It encodes CASSLSGTMESPLHF.

V and J are TRBV6-5 and TRBJ2-1; D may be TRBD2 (5 bases). The V and J ends lost 2 bases and 8 bases respectively, with 13 bases between them. This CDR3 is built from 14 residues. Germline values: CDR1 MNHEY, CDR2 SVGAGI. CDR3 protein: CASSYEDLRDEQFF. The CDR3 nucleotides are TGTGCCAGCAGTTACGAGGACCTGAGGGATGAGCAGTTCTTC.

V usage is TRBV25-1 and J usage is TRBJ1-4; weak D call: TRBD1 (5 bases). Trimming took 1 base from V and 0 from J, leaving 9 bases between them. Germline CDR1 is MGHDK and CDR2 is SYGVNS. The CDR3 contains 16 residues. Here the CDR3 reads CASSELGAATNEKLFF. DNA for the CDR3: TGTGCCAGCAGTGAATTAGGGGCAGCAACTAATGAAAAACTGTTTTTT.

This chain uses TRBV9 with TRBJ2-5; 11 nucleotides agree with TRBD2. J lost 4 bases, V lost 4 bases, and 6 bases had no gene match. This CDR3 spans 15 amino acids. Germline CDR1 and CDR2: SGDLS and YYNGEE. CDR3 bases: TGTGCCAGCAGCTCTAGCGGGGGGCTACCAGAGACCCAGTACTTC. As protein: CASSSSGGLPETQYF.

In its sample, this clone was seen a few times. The V and J genes are TRBV5-6 and TRBJ1-4; TRBD1 aligns across 7 bases. V dropped 6 bases and J dropped 4; count of bases not matched to a gene: 6. The CDR3 runs to 14 residues. From germline, CDR1 is SGHDT and CDR2 YYEEEE. The CDR3: CASTSGGRNEKLFF. For the CDR3, the DNA is TGTGCCAGCACCTCAGGGGGACGTAATGAAAAACTGTTTTTT.

This sequence joins TRBV7-2 and TRBJ2-2; possibly TRBD2 for D (5 bases). The V gene lost 5 bases and the J gene lost 4 bases, with 14 bases spanning the gap. There are 15 residues in the CDR3. The germline CDR1 and CDR2 sequences are SGHTA and FQGNSA. For the CDR3, the DNA is TGTGCCAGCAGCCAGACGGTGCGGGCCACCGGGGAGCTGTTTTTT. This translates into CASSQTVRATGELFF.

This chain uses TRBV19 with TRBJ1-6, with 7 bases identical to TRBD1. The CDR3 sequence is 15 residues long. V shed 3 bases, J shed 7 bases, and the junction held 6 bases outside the gene matches. Germline assignment: CDR1 LNHDA and CDR2 SQIVND (reference sequence). CDR3 nucleotide sequence: TGTGCCAGTAGTATCGAGACAGGGCGGAATTCACCCCTCCACTTT. Its translation: CASSIETGRNSPLHF.